These 17 T cell receptor beta chains share one sample of origin, sequenced in a study of CD8+ T cells in alopecia areata listed by TCRdb under 2018. This sample's treatment or condition label indicates: oral pan-JAK inhibitor, 5-10 mg twice daily. Library generation was performed with the immunoSEQ multiplex PCR assay. RNA was extracted from all samples and reverse transcribed into cDNA, which served as template for TCR sequencing. This immuneACCESS table, as held by TCRdb, lists in-frame sequences with V and J called but not all clones. Of the missing ones, under half trace to an unresolved V gene in checked studies; the others have no known cause. Within this sample are 150,000 to 200,000 clones, with roughly three fifths of them counted one time only. Of the sample, approximately 1.3% is held by the ten largest clones. The source was CD4+ T cells sorted from blood, collected between weeks 47 and 50, from a patient treated with tofacitinib. The origin of the receptors is a human donor with alopecia areata.

The chain links TRBV30 to TRBJ1-1, with D maybe TRBD1 (6 bases). Germline assignment: CDR1 GTSNPN and CDR2 SVGIG (reference sequence). The CDR3 loop spans 13 amino acids. Trimming cost V 7 bases and J 1 base, with 13 bases left between them. CDR3 sequence: CAYQQGWNTEAFF. CDR3 coding DNA: TGTGCCTACCAACAGGGCTGGAACACTGAAGCTTTCTTT.

The chain is built from TRBV27 and TRBJ2-7; D ambiguous. Trimming stripped 3 bases from V and 4 bases from J, with 16 bases between. Germline assignment: CDR1 MNHEY and CDR2 SMNVEV (reference sequence). The CDR3 is 15 amino acids. The CDR3 loop is CASSLEGRWGYEQYF. The CDR3 DNA sequence: TGTGCCAGCAGTTTGGAAGGACGTTGGGGATACGAGCAGTACTTC.

This clone showed up just a few times. The J gene is TRBJ1-6, the V gene TRBV5-1; D is unresolved. The CDR3 covers 13 residues. The germline V and J ends were trimmed by 0 bases and 8 bases, with 6 bases remaining between them. Germline-derived CDR1 and CDR2 are SGHRS and YFSETQ. The CDR3 region is CASSLAGYSPLHF. CDR3 DNA sequence: TGCGCCAGCAGCTTGGCCGGTTATTCACCCCTCCACTTT.

The chain links TRBV30 to TRBJ2-1; 10 nucleotides line up with TRBD2. V trimming: 0 bases; J trimming: 8 bases; junction bases outside the gene matches: 7. The CDR3 is made up of 15 amino acids. Germline-derived CDR1 and CDR2 are GTSNPN and SVGIG (reference sequence). The CDR3 region has the DNA TGTGCCTGGAGTGTAGGTAGCGGGGGGTTCGATGAGCAGTTCTTC. Encoded protein: CAWSVGSGGFDEQFF.

The V and J genes are TRBV29-1 and TRBJ2-1, with D unresolved. Germline CDR1 reads SQVTM; CDR2 reads ANQGSEA. The V and J ends lost 6 bases and 3 bases respectively, with 18 bases between them. The CDR3 is made up of 15 amino acids. Here the CDR3 reads CSVPGTDAFYNEQFF. The CDR3 DNA is TGCAGCGTCCCTGGAACAGACGCCTTCTACAATGAGCAGTTCTTC.

The J gene is TRBJ1-4, the V gene TRBV29-1, with a weak D call TRBD1 (5 bases). Germline V gives CDR1 SQVTM, CDR2 ANQGSEA. This CDR3 region has 15 residues. V lost 0 bases and J lost 10, with 18 bases in between. CDR3 sequence (DNA): TGCAGCGTTGAAGATGGGGACTCACCCGGGGTAAAACTGTTTTTT. It codes for CSVEDGDSPGVKLFF.

This chain joins TRBV7-9 and TRBJ2-3; D remains unclear. V lost 2 bases and J 5 bases, leaving 14 bases between the germline ends. The CDR3 has 15 residues. In germline, CDR1 is SEHNR, CDR2 FQNEAQ (reference sequence). As DNA, the CDR3 is TGTGCCAGCAGCTTAAGGGCACCGACGGGAGATACGCAGTATTTT. Protein: CASSLRAPTGDTQYF.

CDR3 sequence: CASSVAAGATDTQYF. The CDR3 DNA reads as TGTGCCAGCAGCGTAGCGGCGGGGGCCACAGATACGCAGTATTTT. The V and J genes are TRBV9 and TRBJ2-3, with D possibly TRBD2 on 7 matching bases. V was pared by 0 bases and J by 2 bases, with 10 bases between. Germline CDR1 SGDLS, CDR2 YYNGEE. The CDR3 is 15 residues long.

This chain links TRBV29-1 with TRBJ1-1; maybe TRBD1 (6 bases). This CDR3 region has 12 residues. Trimming stripped 4 bases from V and 10 bases from J, with 16 bases between. CDR1 is SQVTM, CDR2 ANQGSEA, per germline. The CDR3: CSVGGGDRVAFF. The DNA for the CDR3 is TGCAGCGTTGGAGGGGGGGATCGAGTAGCTTTCTTT.

In its sample, this clone was seen a few times. The genes are TRBV29-1 and TRBJ1-1; D is perhaps TRBD1 (6 bases). CDR1 and CDR2 (germline): SQVTM, ANQGSEA. The CDR3 contains 12 residues. Trimming took off 6 bases at V and 7 bases at J, with 15 bases between the two ends. The CDR3 sequence is CSVVGGGGEAFF. CDR3 coding DNA: TGCAGCGTCGTGGGAGGGGGAGGTGAAGCTTTCTTT.

This clone has a single count. This chain joins TRBV7-8 and TRBJ2-7; D is unresolved. Per the germline V gene, CDR1 is SGHVS and CDR2 is FQNEAQ. This CDR3 spans 14 amino acids. Trimming pared 1 base from V and 4 bases from J, leaving 11 bases between. In DNA form, the CDR3 reads TGTGCCAGCAGCTTAGTGACCGATAAATACGAGCAGTACTTC. Protein sequence: CASSLVTDKYEQYF.

This chain uses TRBV5-1 with TRBJ1-2; D is perhaps TRBD1 (5 bases). CDR3 size: 15 residues. Germline assignment: CDR1 SGHRS and CDR2 YFSETQ. V lost 4 bases, J lost 3 bases, and 16 bases lay in between. CDR3 in amino acids: CASSQTGGVDYGYTF. For the CDR3, the DNA is TGCGCCAGCAGCCAAACGGGAGGGGTAGACTATGGCTACACCTTC.

The gene calls are TRBV7-2 and TRBJ1-6; a weak D match, TRBD1 (6 bases). Looked up from germline, CDR1 is SGHTA and CDR2 is FQGNSA. The V gene lost 3 bases and the J gene lost 0 bases, with 9 bases spanning the gap. The CDR3 totals 16 residues. The CDR3 reads CASSFQGSSYNSPLHF. CDR3 coding DNA: TGTGCCAGCAGCTTCCAGGGGAGCTCCTATAATTCACCCCTCCACTTT.

This rearrangement joins TRBV29-1 to TRBJ1-5, with D unclear. The CDR3 loop spans 13 amino acids. CDR1 and CDR2 (germline): SQVTM, ANQGSEA. V lost 4 bases to trimming and J lost 2 bases, with 9 bases between them. The CDR3 is CSVVPDGNQPQHF. DNA for the CDR3: TGCAGCGTTGTACCCGACGGCAATCAGCCCCAGCATTTT.

In its sample, this clone was seen a few times. This chain connects TRBV6-6 to TRBJ2-7; the D is unclear. The CDR3 spans 13 residues. Looked up from germline, CDR1 is MNHNY and CDR2 is SVGAGI (reference sequence). V lost 6 bases and J 3 bases, leaving 12 bases between the germline ends. CDR3 DNA sequence: TGTGCCAGCAGCCCCAATGCGATCTACGAGCAGTACTTC. It specifies CASSPNAIYEQYF.

This clone was counted only a few times. The chain employs TRBV7-9 and TRBJ2-3, with D unclear. The CDR3 spans 14 residues. V was cut by 3 bases and J by 2 bases, with 9 bases left in between. Germline CDR1 SEHNR, CDR2 FQNEAQ (reference sequence). In nucleotides, the CDR3 is TGTGCCAGCAGCTTGAAACTTCACACAGATACGCAGTATTTT. This sequence encodes CASSLKLHTDTQYF. The variable domain in full, completed from reference TRBV7-9 and TRBJ2-3, reads DTGVSQNPRHKITKRGQNVTFRCDPISEHNRLYWYRQTLGQGPEFLTYFQNEAQLEKSRLLSDRFSAERPKGSFSTLEIQRTEQGDSAMYLCASSLKLHTDTQYFGPGTRLTVL.

The sample holds a few counts of this clone. This chain links TRBV30 with TRBJ1-1, with TRBD1 matching 7 bases. This CDR3 has 13 residues. CDR1 and CDR2 (germline): GTSNPN, SVGIG (reference sequence). After removal of 4 bases from V and 1 base from J, the junction contained 3 bases not matched to a gene. CDR3 nucleotides: TGTGCCTGGACCCGACAGGGGAACACTGAAGCTTTCTTT. It is translated as CAWTRQGNTEAFF.